A selection of T cell receptor beta chains follows, all from one sample in a study of breast tumors, draining lymph nodes, adjacent tissues. TCRdb ran MiXCR on the multiplex PCR reads and lists one entry per CDR3 protein. The sample has some 170,000 distinct CDR3 sequences; 33% are singletons. The sequencing sample was made of axillary lymph node tissue. The receptors here all came from a female donor with breast cancer. Some clones in this sample may be carry-over from other donors' samples. The CDR3 runs from the conserved cysteine through the conserved F or W. D genes are given only for firm matches. A clone size is listed for some rows: how often the clone was seen (once, few, many), or a class if it is expanded.

J gene: TRBJ2-7; CDR3 length: 15; clone size: many; V gene: TRBV10-2; D gene: TRBD1; CDR3 protein: CASSEGTGGTYEQYF; CDR3 DNA: TGCGCCAGCAGTGAGGGGACAGGGGGCACCTACGAGCAGTACTTC
J gene: TRBJ2-3; CDR3 length: 18; clone size: many; V gene: TRBV24-1; D gene: TRBD2; CDR3 protein: CATSDLGTSGGVTDTQYF; CDR3 DNA: TGTGCCACCAGTGATTTGGGGACTAGCGGGGGAGTCACAGATACGCAGTATTTT
J gene: TRBJ2-1; CDR3 length: 14; clone size: many; V gene: TRBV20-1; D gene: TRBD2; CDR3 protein: CSASGLAVYNEQFF; CDR3 DNA: TGCAGTGCGTCGGGACTAGCGGTATACAATGAGCAGTTCTTC
J gene: TRBJ1-2; CDR3 length: 13; clone size: .; V gene: TRBV5-1; D gene: .; CDR3 protein: CASSPDRWFGYTF; CDR3 DNA: TGCGCCAGCAGCCCTGACAGGTGGTTTGGCTACACCTTC
J gene: TRBJ2-5; CDR3 length: 13; clone size: many; V gene: TRBV14; D gene: TRBD1; CDR3 protein: CASSRDRWETQYF; CDR3 DNA: TGTGCCAGCAGTCGGGACAGGTGGGAGACCCAGTACTTC
J gene: TRBJ1-3; CDR3 length: 14; clone size: many; V gene: TRBV25-1; D gene: .; CDR3 protein: CASSGEGYPNTIYF; CDR3 DNA: TGTGCCAGCAGCGGCGAAGGGTACCCTAACACCATATATTTT
J gene: TRBJ2-1; CDR3 length: 15; clone size: .; V gene: TRBV6-5; D gene: .; CDR3 protein: CATRPLSNSYNEQFF; CDR3 DNA: TGTGCCACCAGGCCCCTCTCAAACTCCTACAATGAGCAGTTCTTC
J gene: TRBJ1-2; CDR3 length: 17; clone size: many; V gene: TRBV9; D gene: .; CDR3 protein: CASSRTTTGSSGYGYTF; CDR3 DNA: TGTGCCAGCAGCCGGACTACTACAGGCAGTTCAGGCTATGGCTACACCTTC
J gene: TRBJ1-6; CDR3 length: 14; clone size: .; V gene: TRBV6-4; D gene: .; CDR3 protein: CASSLYGGNSPLHF; CDR3 DNA: TGTGCCAGCAGTCTATACGGGGGAAACTCACCCCTCCACTTT
J gene: TRBJ2-7; CDR3 length: 17; clone size: .; V gene: TRBV9; D gene: TRBD2; CDR3 protein: CASSVATGTSGRGEQYF; CDR3 DNA: TGTGCCAGCAGCGTAGCTACCGGGACTAGCGGGAGAGGCGAGCAGTACTTC
J gene: TRBJ1-5; CDR3 length: 11; clone size: .; V gene: TRBV12-3/TRBV12-4; D gene: .; CDR3 protein: CASSRGEPQHF; CDR3 DNA: TGTGCCAGCAGCAGAGGGGAGCCCCAGCATTTT